Sequencing of this T cell receptor (beta chain) was carried out in a study of PD-1 blockade in mismatch repair-deficient tumors. Clones were sequenced by immunoSEQ multiplex PCR, and TCRdb holds only the in-frame ones, with some missing. The table has approximately 100,000 clones, over 65% seen once. The source material was peripheral blood, sampled roughly eight months after starting pembrolizumab. The sequence was obtained from an adult with mismatch repair-deficient cancer.

The CDR3 region has the DNA TGTGCCAGCGGGCAGGCCTGGGGCACTGAAGCTTTCTTT. The encoded protein is CASGQAWGTEAFF. V and J are TRBV6-1 and TRBJ1-1; D gene uncertain. The CDR3 has 13 amino acids. The germline V gene encodes CDR1 MNHNS and CDR2 SASEGT. V was clipped by 8 bases and J by 4 bases, with 14 bases between them.